The TCR beta chain described here comes from a study of T cell responses to AZD1222 COVID-19 vaccine. This CDR3 is 15 amino acids long. Germline assignment: CDR1 SEHNR and CDR2 FQNEAQ (reference sequence). The ends were cut back, 1 base at V and 1 base at J, with 10 bases in the middle. TCRdb's copy holds only in-frame clones and misses some; the assay was immunoSEQ multiplex PCR. Of around 190,000 clones listed, approximately 92% were seen once; the top ten hold approximately 1.5%. Notes on the study in general: Across spike, vaccine-associated CD4 TCRs were found, dominant at 160-218 and 743-854.

Comment on this clone: Its antigen is as yet unknown.

The specimen was peripheral blood, collected on day 0 of AZD1222 vaccination. The chain has TRBV7-9 and TRBJ1-1; D is unclear. The sequence was obtained from an adult in good health. The CDR3 spells CASSLVAQRNTEAFF. DNA for the CDR3: TGTGCCAGCAGCTTAGTGGCACAGAGGAACACTGAAGCTTTCTTT.